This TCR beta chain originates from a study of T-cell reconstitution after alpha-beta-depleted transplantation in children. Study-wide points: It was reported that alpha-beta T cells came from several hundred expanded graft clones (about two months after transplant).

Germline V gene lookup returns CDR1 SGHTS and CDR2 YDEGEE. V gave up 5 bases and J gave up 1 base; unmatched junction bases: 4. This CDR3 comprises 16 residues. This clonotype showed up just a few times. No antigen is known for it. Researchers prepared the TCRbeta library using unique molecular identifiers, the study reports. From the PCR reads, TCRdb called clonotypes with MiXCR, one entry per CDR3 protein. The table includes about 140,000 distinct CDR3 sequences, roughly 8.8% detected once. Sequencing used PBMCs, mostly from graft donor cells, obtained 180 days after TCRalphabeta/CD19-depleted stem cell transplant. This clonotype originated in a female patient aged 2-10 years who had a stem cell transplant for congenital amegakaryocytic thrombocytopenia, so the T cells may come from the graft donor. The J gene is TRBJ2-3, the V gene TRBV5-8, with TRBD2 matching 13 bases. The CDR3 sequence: CASRPGLAGRTDTQYF. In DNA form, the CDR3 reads TGTGCCAGCAGGCCGGGACTAGCGGGGCGCACAGATACGCAGTATTTT.